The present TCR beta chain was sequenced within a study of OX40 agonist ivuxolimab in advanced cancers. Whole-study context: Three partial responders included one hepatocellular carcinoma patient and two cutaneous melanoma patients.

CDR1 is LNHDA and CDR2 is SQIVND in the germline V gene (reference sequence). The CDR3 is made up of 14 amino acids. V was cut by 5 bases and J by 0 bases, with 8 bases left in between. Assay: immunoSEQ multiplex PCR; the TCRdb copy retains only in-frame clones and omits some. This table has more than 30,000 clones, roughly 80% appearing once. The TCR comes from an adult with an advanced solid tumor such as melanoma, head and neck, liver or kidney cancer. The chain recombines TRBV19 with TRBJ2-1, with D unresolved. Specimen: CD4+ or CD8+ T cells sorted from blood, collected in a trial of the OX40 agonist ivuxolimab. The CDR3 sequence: CASSRRTSYNEQFF. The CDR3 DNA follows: TGTGCCAGTAGTCGGCGGACCTCCTACAATGAGCAGTTCTTC.